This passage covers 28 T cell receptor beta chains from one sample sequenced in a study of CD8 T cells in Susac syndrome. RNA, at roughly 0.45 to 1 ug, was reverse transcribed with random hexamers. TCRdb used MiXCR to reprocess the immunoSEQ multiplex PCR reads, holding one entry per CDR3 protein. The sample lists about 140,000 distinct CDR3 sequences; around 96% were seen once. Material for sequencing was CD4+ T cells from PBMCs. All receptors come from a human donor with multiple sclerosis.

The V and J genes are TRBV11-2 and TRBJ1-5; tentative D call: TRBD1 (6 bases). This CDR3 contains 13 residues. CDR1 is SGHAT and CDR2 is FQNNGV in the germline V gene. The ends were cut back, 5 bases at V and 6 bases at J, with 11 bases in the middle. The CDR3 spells CASSQNRAQPQHF. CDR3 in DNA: TGTGCCAGCAGCCAGAACAGGGCTCAGCCCCAGCATTTT.

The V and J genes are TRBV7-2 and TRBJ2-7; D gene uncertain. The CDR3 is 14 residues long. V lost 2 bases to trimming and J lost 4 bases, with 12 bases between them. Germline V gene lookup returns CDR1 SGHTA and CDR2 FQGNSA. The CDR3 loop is CASSLSRTTYEQYF. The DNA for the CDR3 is TGTGCCAGCAGCTTATCCAGGACCACGTACGAGCAGTACTTC.

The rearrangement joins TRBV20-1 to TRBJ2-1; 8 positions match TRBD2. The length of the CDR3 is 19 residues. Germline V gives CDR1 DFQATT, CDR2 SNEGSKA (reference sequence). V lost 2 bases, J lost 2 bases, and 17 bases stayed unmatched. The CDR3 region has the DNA TGCAGTGCTAGAATTCTATCAGCGGCGGCGGGAGGCACCTACAATGAGCAGTTCTTC. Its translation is CSARILSAAAGGTYNEQFF.

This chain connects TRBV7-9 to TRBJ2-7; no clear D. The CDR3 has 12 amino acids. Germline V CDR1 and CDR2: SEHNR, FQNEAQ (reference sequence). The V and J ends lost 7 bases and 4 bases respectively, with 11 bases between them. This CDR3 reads CASTSLSYEQYF. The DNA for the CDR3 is TGTGCCAGCACAAGTTTGTCTTACGAGCAGTACTTC.

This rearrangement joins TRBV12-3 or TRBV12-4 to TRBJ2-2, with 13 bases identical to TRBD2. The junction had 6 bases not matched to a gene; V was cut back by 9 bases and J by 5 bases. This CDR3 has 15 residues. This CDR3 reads CASPILAGGTGELFF. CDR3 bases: TGTGCCAGTCCGATACTAGCGGGGGGGACCGGGGAGCTGTTTTTT.

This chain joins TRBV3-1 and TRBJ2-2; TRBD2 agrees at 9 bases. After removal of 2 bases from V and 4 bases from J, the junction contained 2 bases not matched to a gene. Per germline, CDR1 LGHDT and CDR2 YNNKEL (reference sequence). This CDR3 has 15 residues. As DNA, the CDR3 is TGTGCCAGCAGCCAACTAGCGGGATTCACCGGGGAGCTGTTTTTT. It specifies CASSQLAGFTGELFF. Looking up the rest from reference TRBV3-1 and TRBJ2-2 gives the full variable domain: DTAVSQTPKYLVTQMGNDKSIKCEQNLGHDTMYWYKQDSKKFLKIMFSYNNKELIINETVPNRFSPKSPDKAHLNLHINSLELGDSAVYFCASSQLAGFTGELFFGEGSRLTVL.

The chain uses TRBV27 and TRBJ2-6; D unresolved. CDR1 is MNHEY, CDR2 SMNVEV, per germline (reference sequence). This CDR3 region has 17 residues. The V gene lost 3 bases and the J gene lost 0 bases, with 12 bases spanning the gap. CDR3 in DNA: TGTGCCAGCAGTTTTAGGGTTCAGTACTCTGGGGCCAACGTCCTGACTTTC. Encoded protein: CASSFRVQYSGANVLTF.

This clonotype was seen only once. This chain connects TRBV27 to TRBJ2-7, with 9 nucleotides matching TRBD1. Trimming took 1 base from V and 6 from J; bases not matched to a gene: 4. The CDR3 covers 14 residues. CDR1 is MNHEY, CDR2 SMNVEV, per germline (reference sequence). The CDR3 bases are TGTGCCAGCAGTTTATGGGGACAGGGAGGCGAGCAGTACTTC. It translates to CASSLWGQGGEQYF.

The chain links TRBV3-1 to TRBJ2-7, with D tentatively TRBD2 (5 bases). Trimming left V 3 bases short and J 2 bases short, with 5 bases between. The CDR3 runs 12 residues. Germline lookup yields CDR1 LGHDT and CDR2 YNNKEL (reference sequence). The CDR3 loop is CASSQGAYEQYF. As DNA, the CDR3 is TGTGCCAGCAGCCAGGGAGCCTACGAGCAGTACTTC.

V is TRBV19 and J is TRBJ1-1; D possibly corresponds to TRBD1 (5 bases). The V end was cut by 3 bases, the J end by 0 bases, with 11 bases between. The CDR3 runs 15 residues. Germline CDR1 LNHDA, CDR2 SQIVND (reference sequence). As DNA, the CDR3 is TGTGCCAGTAGTATGTTTGGGGGGGTGAACACTGAAGCTTTCTTT. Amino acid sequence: CASSMFGGVNTEAFF.

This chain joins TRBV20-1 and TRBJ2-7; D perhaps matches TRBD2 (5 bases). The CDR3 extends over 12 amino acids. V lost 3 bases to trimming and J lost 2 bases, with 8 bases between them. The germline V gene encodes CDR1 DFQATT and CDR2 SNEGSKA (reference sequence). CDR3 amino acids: CSASGDTYEQYF. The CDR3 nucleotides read TGCAGTGCTAGCGGGGATACCTACGAGCAGTACTTC.

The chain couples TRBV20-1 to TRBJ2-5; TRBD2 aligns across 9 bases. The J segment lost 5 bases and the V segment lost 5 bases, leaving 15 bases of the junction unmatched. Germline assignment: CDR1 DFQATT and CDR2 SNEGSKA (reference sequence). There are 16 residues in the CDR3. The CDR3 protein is CSAQRGSGRRRETQYF. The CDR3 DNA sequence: TGCAGTGCTCAAAGGGGCAGCGGGAGGAGGCGGGAGACCCAGTACTTC.

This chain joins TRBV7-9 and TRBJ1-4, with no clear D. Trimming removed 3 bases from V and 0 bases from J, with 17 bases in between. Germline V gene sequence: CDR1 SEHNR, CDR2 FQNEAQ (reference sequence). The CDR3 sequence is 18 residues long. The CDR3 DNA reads TGTGCCAGCAGCTTCCTACCCGGGGAGACCTCAACTAATGAAAAACTGTTTTTT. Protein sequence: CASSFLPGETSTNEKLFF.

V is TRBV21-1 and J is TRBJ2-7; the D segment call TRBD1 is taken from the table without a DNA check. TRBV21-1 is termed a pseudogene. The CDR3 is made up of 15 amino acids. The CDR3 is CASRFRDMGSYEQYF. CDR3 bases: TGTGCCAGCAGATTCCGGGACATGGGTTCCTACGAGCAGTACTTC.

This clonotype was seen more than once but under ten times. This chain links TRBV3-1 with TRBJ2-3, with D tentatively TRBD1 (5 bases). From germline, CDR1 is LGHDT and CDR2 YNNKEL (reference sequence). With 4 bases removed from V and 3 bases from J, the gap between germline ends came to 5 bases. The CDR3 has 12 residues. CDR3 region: CASSPGTDTQYF. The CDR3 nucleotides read TGTGCCAGCAGCCCAGGGACAGATACGCAGTATTTT.

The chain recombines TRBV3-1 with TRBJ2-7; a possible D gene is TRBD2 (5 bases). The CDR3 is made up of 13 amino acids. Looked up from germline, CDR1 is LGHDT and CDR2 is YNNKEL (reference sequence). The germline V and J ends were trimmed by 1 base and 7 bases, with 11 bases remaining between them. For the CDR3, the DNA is TGTGCCAGCAGCCAAGTAGAGGGAAAAGAGCAGTACTTC. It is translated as CASSQVEGKEQYF.

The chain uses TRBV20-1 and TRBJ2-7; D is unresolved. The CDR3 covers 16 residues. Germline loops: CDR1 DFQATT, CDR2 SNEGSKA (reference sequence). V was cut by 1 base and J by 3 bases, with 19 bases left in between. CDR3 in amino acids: CSARGLGSTRGYEQYF. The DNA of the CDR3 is TGCAGTGCTAGAGGCTTGGGATCCACCCGAGGCTACGAGCAGTACTTC.

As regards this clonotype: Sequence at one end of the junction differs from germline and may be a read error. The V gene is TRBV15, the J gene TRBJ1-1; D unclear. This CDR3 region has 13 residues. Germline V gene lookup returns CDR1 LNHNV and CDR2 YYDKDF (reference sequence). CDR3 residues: CATSRDLNSEAFF. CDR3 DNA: TGTGCCACCAGCAGAGATCTAAACAGTGAAGCTTTCTTT.

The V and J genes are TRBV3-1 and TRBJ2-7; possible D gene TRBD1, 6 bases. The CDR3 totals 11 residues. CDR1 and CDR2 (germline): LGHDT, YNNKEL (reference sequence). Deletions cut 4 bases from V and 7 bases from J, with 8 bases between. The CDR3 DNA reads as TGTGCCAGCAGCCGAGGGACAGAGCAGTACTTC. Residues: CASSRGTEQYF.

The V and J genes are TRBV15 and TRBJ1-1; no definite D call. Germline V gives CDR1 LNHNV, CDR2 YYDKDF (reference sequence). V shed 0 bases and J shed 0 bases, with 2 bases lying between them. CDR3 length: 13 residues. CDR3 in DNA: TGTGCCACCAGCAGAGAAGTGAACACTGAAGCTTTCTTT. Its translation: CATSREVNTEAFF. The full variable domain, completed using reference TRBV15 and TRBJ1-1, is DAMVIQNPRYQVTQFGKPVTLSCSQTLNHNVMYWYQQKSSQAPKLLFHYYDKDFNNEADTPDNFQSRRPNTSFCFLDIRSPGLGDTAMYLCATSREVNTEAFFGQGTRLTVV.

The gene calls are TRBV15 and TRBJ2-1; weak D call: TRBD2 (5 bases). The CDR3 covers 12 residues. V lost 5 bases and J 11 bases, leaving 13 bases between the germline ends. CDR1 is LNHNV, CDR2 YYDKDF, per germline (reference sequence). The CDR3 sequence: CATSSGSGKQFF. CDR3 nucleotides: TGTGCCACCAGCTCAGGTTCCGGGAAGCAGTTCTTC. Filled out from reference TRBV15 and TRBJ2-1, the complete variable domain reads DAMVIQNPRYQVTQFGKPVTLSCSQTLNHNVMYWYQQKSSQAPKLLFHYYDKDFNNEADTPDNFQSRRPNTSFCFLDIRSPGLGDTAMYLCATSSGSGKQFFGPGTRLTVL.

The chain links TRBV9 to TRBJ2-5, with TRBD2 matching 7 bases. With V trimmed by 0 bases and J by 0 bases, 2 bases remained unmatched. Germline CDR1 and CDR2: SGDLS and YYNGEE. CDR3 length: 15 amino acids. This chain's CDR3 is CASSVGLADQETQYF. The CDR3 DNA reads TGTGCCAGCAGCGTAGGGCTAGCGGACCAAGAGACCCAGTACTTC.

The CDR3 is CSARALRGPEQYF. The CDR3 region has the DNA TGCAGTGCTAGAGCTCTCCGAGGTCCCGAGCAGTACTTC. This chain links TRBV20-1 with TRBJ2-7; D call uncertain. The V end lost 1 base, the J end lost 6 bases, and 13 bases lay between the germline ends. The CDR3 is 13 residues long. Germline CDR1 DFQATT, CDR2 SNEGSKA (reference sequence).

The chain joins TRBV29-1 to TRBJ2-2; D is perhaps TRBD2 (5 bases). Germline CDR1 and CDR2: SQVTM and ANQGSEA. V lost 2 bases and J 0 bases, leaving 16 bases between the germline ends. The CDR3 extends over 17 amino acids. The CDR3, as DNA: TGCAGCGTTGAATCCCGGAGGAACAGCGCGAACACCGGGGAGCTGTTTTTT. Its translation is CSVESRRNSANTGELFF.

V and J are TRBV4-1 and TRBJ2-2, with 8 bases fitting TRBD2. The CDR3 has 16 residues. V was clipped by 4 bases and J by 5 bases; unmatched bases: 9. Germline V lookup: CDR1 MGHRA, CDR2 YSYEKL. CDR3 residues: CASSRVAGTQTGELFF. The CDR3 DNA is TGCGCCAGCAGCCGGGTAGCGGGGACCCAAACCGGGGAGCTGTTTTTT.

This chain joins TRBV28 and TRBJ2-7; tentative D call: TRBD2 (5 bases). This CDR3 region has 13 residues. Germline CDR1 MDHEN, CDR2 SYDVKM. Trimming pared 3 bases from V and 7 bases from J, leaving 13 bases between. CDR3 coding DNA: TGTGCCAGCAGTTTTTGGGGAGTTGGGGAGCAGTACTTC. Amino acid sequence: CASSFWGVGEQYF.

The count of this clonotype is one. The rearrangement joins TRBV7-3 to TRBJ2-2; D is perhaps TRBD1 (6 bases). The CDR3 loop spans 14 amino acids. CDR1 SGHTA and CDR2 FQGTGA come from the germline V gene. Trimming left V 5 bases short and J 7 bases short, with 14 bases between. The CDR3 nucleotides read TGTGCCAGCAGCATCTTCCAGGGGAACGGGGAGCTGTTTTTT. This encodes CASSIFQGNGELFF.

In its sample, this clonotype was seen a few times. The CDR3 nucleotides are TGTGCCAGCAGGTCCACAGATACGCAGTATTTT. Translating gives CASRSTDTQYF. The rearrangement links TRBV3-1 to TRBJ2-3; D is unclear. The germline gives CDR1 LGHDT, CDR2 YNNKEL (reference sequence). The CDR3 covers 11 residues. The V end was cut by 6 bases, the J end by 2 bases, with 3 bases between.